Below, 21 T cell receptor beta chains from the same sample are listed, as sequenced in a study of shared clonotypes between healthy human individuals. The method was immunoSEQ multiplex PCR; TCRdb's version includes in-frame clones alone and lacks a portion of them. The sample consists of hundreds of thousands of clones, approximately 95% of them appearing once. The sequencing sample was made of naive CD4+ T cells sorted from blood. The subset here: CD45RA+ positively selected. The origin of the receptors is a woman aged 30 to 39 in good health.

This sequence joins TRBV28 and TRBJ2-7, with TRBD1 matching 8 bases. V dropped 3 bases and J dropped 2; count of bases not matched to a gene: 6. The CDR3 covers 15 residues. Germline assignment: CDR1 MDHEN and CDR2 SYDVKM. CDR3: CASSFPRTGTYEQYF. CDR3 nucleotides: TGTGCCAGCAGTTTCCCCAGGACAGGGACCTACGAGCAGTACTTC. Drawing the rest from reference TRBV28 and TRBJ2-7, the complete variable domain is DVKVTQSSRYLVKRTGEKVFLECVQDMDHENMFWYRQDPGLGLRLIYFSYDVKMKEKGDIPEGYSVSREKKERFSLILESASTNQTSMYLCASSFPRTGTYEQYFGPGTRLTVT.

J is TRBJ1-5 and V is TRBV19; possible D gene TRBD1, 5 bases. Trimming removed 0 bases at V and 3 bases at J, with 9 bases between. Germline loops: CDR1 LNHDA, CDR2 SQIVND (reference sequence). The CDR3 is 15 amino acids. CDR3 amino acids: CASSIDRAINQPQHF. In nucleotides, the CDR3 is TGTGCCAGTAGTATAGACAGGGCCATCAATCAGCCCCAGCATTTT.

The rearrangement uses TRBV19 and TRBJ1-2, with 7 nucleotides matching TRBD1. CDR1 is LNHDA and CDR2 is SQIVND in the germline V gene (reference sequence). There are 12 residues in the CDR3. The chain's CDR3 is CATTGVNYGYTF. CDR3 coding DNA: TGTGCAACTACAGGGGTTAACTATGGCTACACCTTC.

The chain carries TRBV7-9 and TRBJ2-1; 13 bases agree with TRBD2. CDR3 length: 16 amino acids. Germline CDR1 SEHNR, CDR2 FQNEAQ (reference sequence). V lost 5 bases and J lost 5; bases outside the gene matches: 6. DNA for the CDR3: TGTGCCAGCAGCCCATTGACTAGCGGGAGGCACAATGAGCAGTTCTTC. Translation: CASSPLTSGRHNEQFF.

Written as DNA, the CDR3 is TGTGCCAGCAGTTACTGGACAGCAAATGGCTACACCTTC. It yields the protein CASSYWTANGYTF. This rearrangement joins TRBV6-6 to TRBJ1-2, with D perhaps TRBD1 (6 bases). Trimming took 1 base from V and 6 from J, leaving 9 bases between them. Germline assignment: CDR1 MNHNY and CDR2 SVGAGI (reference sequence). This CDR3 is 13 amino acids long.

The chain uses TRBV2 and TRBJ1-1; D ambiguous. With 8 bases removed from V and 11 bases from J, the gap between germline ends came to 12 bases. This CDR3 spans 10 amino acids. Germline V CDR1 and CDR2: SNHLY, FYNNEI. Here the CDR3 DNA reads TGTGCCAGCTATATCTCGTCGGCTTTCTTT. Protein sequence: CASYISSAFF.

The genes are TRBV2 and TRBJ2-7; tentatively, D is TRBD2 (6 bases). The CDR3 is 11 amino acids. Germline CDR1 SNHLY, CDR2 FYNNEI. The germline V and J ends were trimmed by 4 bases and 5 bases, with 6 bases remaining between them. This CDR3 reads CASSGGDEQYF. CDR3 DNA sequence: TGTGCCAGCAGTGGGGGGGACGAGCAGTACTTC.

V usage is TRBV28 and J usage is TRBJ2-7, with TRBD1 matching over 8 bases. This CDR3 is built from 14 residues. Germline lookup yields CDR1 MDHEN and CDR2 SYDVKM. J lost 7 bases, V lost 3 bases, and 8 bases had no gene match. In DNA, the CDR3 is TGTGCCAGCAGTTTGTGGGCAGGGGGCGGTGAGCAGTACTTC. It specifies CASSLWAGGGEQYF. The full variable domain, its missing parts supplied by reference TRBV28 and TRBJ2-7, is DVKVTQSSRYLVKRTGEKVFLECVQDMDHENMFWYRQDPGLGLRLIYFSYDVKMKEKGDIPEGYSVSREKKERFSLILESASTNQTSMYLCASSLWAGGGEQYFGPGTRLTVT.

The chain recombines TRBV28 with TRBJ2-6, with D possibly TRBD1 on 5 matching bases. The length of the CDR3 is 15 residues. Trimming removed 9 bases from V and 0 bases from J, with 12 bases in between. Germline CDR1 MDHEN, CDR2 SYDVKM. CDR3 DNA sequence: TGTGCCAGTAGAGGTGACAGCTCTGGGGCCAACGTCCTGACTTTC. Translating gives CASRGDSSGANVLTF. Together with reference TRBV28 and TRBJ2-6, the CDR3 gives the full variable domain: DVKVTQSSRYLVKRTGEKVFLECVQDMDHENMFWYRQDPGLGLRLIYFSYDVKMKEKGDIPEGYSVSREKKERFSLILESASTNQTSMYLCASRGDSSGANVLTFGAGSRLTVL.

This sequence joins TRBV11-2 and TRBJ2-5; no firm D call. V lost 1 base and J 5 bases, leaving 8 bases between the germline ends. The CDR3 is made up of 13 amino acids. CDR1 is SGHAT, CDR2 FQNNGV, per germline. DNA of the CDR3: TGTGCCAGCAGCTTAGGGTTTGAGGAGACCCAGTACTTC. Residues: CASSLGFEETQYF.

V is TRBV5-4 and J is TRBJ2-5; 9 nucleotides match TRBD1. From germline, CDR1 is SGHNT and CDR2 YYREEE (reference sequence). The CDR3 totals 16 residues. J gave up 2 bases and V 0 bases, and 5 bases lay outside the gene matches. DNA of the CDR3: TGTGCCAGCAGCTTGGCTCCCGGGACAGGGCAAGAGACCCAGTACTTC. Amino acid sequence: CASSLAPGTGQETQYF.

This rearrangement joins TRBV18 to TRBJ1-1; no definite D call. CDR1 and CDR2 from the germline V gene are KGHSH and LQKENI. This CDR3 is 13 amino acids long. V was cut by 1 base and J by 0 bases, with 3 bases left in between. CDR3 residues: CASSPLMNTEAFF. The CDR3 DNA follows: TGTGCCAGCTCACCACTGATGAACACTGAAGCTTTCTTT.

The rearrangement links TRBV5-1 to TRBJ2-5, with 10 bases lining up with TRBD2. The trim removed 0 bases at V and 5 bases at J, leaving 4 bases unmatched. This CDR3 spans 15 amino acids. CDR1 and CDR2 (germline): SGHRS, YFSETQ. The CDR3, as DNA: TGCGCCAGCAGCTTGGTTCCTAGCGGGAGTGAGACCCAGTACTTC. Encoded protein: CASSLVPSGSETQYF. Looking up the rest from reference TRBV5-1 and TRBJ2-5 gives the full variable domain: KAGVTQTPRYLIKTRGQQVTLSCSPISGHRSVSWYQQTPGQGLQFLFEYFSETQRNKGNFPGRFSGRQFSNSRSEMNVSTLELGDSALYLCASSLVPSGSETQYFGPGTRLLVL.

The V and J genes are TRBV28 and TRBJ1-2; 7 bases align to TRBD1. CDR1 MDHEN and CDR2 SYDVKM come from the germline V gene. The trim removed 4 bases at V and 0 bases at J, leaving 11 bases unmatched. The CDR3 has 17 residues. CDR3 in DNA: TGTGCCAGCAGTTCCGGGACAGTCCAGGTGACTAACTATGGCTACACCTTC. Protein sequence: CASSSGTVQVTNYGYTF.

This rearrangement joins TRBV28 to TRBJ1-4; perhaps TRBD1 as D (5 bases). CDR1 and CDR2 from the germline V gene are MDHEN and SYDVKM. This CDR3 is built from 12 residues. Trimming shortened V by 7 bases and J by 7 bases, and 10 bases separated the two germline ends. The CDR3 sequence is CASTVGTEKLFF. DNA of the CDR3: TGTGCCAGCACAGTCGGGACTGAAAAACTGTTTTTT. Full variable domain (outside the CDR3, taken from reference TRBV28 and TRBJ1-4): DVKVTQSSRYLVKRTGEKVFLECVQDMDHENMFWYRQDPGLGLRLIYFSYDVKMKEKGDIPEGYSVSREKKERFSLILESASTNQTSMYLCASTVGTEKLFFGSGTQLSVL.

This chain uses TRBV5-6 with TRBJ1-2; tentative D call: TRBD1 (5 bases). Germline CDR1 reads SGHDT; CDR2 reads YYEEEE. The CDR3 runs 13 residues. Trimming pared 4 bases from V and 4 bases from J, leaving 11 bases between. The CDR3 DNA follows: TGTGCCAGCAGCGGAAAGGGGATCTATGGCTACACCTTC. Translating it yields CASSGKGIYGYTF.

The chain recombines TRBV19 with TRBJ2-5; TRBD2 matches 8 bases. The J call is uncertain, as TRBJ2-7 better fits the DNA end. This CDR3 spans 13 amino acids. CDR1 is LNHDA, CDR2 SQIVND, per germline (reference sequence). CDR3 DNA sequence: TGTGCCAGTAGAGCGGGAGTGTCCTACGAGCAGTACTTC. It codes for CASRAGVSYEQYF.

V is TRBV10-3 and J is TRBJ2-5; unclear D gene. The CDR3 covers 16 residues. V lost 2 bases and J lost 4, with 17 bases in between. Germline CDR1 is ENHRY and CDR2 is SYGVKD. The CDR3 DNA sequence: TGTGCCATCAGTGAGGTCAGGAAACGCGCTTCAGAGACCCAGTACTTC. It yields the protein CAISEVRKRASETQYF.

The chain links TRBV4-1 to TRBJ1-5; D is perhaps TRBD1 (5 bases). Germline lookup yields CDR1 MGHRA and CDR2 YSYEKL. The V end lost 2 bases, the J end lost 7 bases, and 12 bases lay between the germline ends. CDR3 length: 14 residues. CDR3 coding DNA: TGCGCCAGCAGCCAACTGGTGGGGCGACAGCCCCAGCATTTT. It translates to CASSQLVGRQPQHF.

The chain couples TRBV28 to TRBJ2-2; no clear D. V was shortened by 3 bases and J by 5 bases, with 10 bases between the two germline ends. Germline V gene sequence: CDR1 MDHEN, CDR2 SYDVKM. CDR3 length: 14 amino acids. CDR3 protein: CASSLLAGTGELFF. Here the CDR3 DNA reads TGTGCCAGCAGTTTGTTAGCTGGGACCGGGGAGCTGTTTTTT.

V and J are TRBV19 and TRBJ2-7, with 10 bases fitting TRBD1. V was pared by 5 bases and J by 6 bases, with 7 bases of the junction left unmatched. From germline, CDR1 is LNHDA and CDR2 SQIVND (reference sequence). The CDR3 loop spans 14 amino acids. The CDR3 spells CASSVDRGRGEQYF. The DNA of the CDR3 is TGTGCCAGTAGTGTCGACAGGGGGCGAGGCGAGCAGTACTTC. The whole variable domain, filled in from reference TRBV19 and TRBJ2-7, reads DGGITQSPKYLFRKEGQNVTLSCEQNLNHDAMYWYRQDPGQGLRLIYYSQIVNDFQKGDIAEGYSVSREKKESFPLTVTSAQKNPTAFYLCASSVDRGRGEQYFGPGTRLTVT.